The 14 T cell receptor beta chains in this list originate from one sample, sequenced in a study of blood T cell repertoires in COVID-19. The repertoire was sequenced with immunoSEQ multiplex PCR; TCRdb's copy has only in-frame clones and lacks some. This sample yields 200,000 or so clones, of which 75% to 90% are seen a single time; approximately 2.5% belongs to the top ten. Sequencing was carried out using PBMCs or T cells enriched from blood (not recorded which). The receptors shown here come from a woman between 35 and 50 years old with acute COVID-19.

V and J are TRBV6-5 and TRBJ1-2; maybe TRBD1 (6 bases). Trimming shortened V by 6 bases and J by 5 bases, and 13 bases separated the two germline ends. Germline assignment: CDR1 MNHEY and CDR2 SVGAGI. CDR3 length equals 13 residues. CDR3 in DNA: TGTGCCAGCAGCCGCCCCCAGGGGTATGGCTACACCTTC. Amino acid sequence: CASSRPQGYGYTF.

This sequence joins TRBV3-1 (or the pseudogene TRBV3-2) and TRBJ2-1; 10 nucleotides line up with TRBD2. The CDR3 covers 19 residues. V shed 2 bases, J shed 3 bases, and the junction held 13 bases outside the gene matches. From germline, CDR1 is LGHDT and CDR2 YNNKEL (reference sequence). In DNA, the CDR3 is TGTGCCAGCAGCCAAAGGGAAGGGGCCCTAGCGGGGGACTACAATGAGCAGTTCTTC. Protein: CASSQREGALAGDYNEQFF.

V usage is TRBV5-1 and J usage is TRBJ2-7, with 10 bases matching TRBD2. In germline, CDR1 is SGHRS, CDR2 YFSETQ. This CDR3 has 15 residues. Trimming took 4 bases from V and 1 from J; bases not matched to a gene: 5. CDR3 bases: TGCGCCAGCAGCCCCTGGACTAGCGGATCCTACGAGCAGTACTTC. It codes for CASSPWTSGSYEQYF.

In DNA form, the CDR3 reads TGTGCCAGCTCAGCGGGTCTCACAGGGGAGCCCCAGCATTTT. Protein sequence: CASSAGLTGEPQHF. The V call is TRBV18, the J call TRBJ1-5; 7 positions agree with TRBD1. This CDR3 contains 14 residues. Germline CDR1 KGHSH, CDR2 LQKENI. J gave up 8 bases and V 5 bases, and 9 bases lay outside the gene matches.

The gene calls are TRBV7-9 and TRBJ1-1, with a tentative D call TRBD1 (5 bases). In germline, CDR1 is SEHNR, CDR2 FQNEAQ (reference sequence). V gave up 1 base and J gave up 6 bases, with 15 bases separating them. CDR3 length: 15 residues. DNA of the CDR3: TGTGCCAGCAGCTTAGACTGGCAGGGAGGTTCTGAAGCTTTCTTT. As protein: CASSLDWQGGSEAFF.

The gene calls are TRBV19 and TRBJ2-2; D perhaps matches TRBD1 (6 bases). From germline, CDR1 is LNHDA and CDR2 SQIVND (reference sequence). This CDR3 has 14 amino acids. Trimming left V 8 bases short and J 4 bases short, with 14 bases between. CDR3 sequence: CASRQGRGTGELFF. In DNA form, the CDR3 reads TGTGCCAGTCGCCAGGGGAGAGGCACCGGGGAGCTGTTTTTT.

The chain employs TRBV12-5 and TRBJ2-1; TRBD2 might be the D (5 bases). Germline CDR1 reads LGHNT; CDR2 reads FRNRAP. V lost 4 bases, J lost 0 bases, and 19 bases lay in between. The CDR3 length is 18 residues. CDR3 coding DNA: TGTGCTAGTGGTTCGGCGGATGGAGGTGCTGGCTCCTACAATGAGCAGTTCTTC. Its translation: CASGSADGGAGSYNEQFF.

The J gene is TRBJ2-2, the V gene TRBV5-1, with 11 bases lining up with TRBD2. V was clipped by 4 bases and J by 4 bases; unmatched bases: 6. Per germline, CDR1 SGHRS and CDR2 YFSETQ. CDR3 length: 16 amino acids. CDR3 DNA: TGCGCCAGCAGCAAATCTAGCGGGGGGAGCACCGGGGAGCTGTTTTTT. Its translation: CASSKSSGGSTGELFF.

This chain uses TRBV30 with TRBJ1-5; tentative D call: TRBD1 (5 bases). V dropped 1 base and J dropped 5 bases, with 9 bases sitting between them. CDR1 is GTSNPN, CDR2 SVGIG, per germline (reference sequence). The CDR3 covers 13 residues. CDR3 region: CAWSADRYQPQHF. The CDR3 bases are TGTGCCTGGAGTGCCGACAGATATCAGCCCCAGCATTTT.

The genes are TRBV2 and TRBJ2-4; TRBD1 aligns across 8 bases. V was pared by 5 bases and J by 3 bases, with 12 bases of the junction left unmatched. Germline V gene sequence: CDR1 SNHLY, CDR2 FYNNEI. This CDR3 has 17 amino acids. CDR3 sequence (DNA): TGTGCCAGCAGTCAGGGGGCTGAGGTGAAAGTCAAAAACATTCAGTACTTC. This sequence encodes CASSQGAEVKVKNIQYF.

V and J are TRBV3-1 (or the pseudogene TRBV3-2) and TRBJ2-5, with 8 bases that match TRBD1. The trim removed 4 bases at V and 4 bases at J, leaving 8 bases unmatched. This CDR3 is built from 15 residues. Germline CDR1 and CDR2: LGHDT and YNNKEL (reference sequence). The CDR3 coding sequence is TGTGCCAGCAGCCGGAAATCAGGGGGCCCAGAGACCCAGTACTTC. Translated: CASSRKSGGPETQYF.

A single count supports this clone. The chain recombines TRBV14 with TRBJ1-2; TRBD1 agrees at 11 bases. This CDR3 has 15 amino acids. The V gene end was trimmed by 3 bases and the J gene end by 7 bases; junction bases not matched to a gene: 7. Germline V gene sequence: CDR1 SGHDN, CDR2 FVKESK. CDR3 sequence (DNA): TGTGCCAGCAGCCATGGGGGGACAGGGGGACTTGGCTACACCTTC. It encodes CASSHGGTGGLGYTF.

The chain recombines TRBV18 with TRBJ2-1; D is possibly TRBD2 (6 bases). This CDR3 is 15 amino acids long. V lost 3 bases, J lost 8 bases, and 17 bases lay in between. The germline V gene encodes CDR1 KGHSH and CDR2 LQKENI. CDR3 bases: TGTGCCAGCTCACCTCCAGGACCCAGGAGGGATGAGCAGTTCTTC. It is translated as CASSPPGPRRDEQFF.

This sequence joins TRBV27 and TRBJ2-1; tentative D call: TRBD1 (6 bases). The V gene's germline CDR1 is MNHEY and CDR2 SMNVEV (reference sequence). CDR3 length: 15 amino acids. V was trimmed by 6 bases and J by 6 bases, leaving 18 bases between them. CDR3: CASSLGALGGNEQFF. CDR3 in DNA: TGTGCCAGCAGCCTAGGGGCACTAGGGGGCAATGAGCAGTTCTTC.